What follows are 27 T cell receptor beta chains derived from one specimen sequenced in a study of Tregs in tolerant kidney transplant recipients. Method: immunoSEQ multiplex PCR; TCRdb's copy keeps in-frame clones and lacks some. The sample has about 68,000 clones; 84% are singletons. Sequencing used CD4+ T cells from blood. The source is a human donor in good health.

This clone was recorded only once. The CDR3 DNA reads as TGTGCCAGCAGCCCAGGGGGCGCGACTGAAGCTTTCTTT. Translation gives CASSPGGATEAFF. The chain couples TRBV6-6 to TRBJ1-1; 8 bases map to TRBD1. J was trimmed by 5 bases and V by 6 bases; bases with no gene match: 5. The CDR3 is 13 residues long. Germline-derived CDR1 and CDR2 are MNHNY and SVGAGI (reference sequence).

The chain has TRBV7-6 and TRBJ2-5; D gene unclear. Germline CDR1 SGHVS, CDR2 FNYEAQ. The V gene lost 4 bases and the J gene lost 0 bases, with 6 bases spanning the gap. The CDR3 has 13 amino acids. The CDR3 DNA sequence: TGTGCCAGCAGCTCCCCGTACCAAGAGACCCAGTACTTC. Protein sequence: CASSSPYQETQYF.

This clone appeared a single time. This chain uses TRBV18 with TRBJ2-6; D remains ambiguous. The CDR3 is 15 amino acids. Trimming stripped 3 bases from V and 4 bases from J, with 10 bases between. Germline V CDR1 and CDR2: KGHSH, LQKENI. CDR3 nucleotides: TGTGCCAGCTCACCGTCAAGATCGGGGGCCAACGTCCTGACTTTC. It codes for CASSPSRSGANVLTF.

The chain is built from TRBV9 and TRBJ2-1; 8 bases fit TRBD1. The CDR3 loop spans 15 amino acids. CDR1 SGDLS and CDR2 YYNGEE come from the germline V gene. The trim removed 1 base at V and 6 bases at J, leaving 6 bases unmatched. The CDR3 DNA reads TGTGCCAGCAGCGTACAGGGTGGACAGGGCAATGAGCAGTTCTTC. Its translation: CASSVQGGQGNEQFF.

The CDR3 loop reads CSALDREEAFF. In DNA, the CDR3 is TGCAGTGCCCTCGACAGGGAGGAAGCTTTCTTT. The chain combines TRBV20-1 with TRBJ1-1; TRBD1 matches 7 bases. The CDR3 runs to 11 residues. Germline CDR1 is DFQATT and CDR2 is SNEGSKA (reference sequence). V lost 6 bases, J lost 8 bases, and 6 bases stayed unmatched.

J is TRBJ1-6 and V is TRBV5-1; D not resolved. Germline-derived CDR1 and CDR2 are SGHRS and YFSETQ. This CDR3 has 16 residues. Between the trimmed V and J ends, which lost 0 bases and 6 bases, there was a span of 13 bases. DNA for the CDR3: TGCGCCAGCAGCTTGGGCGCAGGCGCTTTTAATTCACCCCTCCACTTT. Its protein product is CASSLGAGAFNSPLHF. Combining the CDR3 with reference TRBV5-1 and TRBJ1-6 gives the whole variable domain KAGVTQTPRYLIKTRGQQVTLSCSPISGHRSVSWYQQTPGQGLQFLFEYFSETQRNKGNFPGRFSGRQFSNSRSEMNVSTLELGDSALYLCASSLGAGAFNSPLHFGNGTRLTVT.

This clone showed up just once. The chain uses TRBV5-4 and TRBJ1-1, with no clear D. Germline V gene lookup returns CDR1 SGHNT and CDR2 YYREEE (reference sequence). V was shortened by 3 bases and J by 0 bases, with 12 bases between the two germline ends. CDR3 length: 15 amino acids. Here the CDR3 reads CASSSPRSMNTEAFF. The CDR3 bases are TGTGCCAGCAGCTCTCCCAGAAGCATGAACACTGAAGCTTTCTTT.

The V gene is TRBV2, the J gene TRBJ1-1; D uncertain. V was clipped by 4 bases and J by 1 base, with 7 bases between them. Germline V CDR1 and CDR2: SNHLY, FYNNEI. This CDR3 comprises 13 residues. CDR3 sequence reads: CASSARWNTEAFF. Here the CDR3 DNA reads TGTGCCAGCAGTGCACGTTGGAACACTGAAGCTTTCTTT. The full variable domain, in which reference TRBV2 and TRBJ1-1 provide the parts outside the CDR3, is EPEVTQTPSHQVTQMGQEVILRCVPISNHLYFYWYRQILGQKVEFLVSFYNNEISEKSEIFDDQFSVERPDGSNFTLKIRSTKLEDSAMYFCASSARWNTEAFFGQGTRLTVV.

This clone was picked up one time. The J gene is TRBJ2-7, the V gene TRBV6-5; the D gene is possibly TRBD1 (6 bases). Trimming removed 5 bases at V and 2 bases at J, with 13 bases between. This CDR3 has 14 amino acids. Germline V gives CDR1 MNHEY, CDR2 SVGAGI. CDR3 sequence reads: CASSRQAMAYEQYF. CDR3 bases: TGTGCCAGCAGTCGACAGGCTATGGCCTACGAGCAGTACTTC.

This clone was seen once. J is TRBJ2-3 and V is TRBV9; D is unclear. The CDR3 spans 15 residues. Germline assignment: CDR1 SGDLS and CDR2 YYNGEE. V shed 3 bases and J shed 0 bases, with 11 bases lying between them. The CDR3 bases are TGTGCCAGCAGCGGCGACTGGAGAAGCACAGATACGCAGTATTTT. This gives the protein CASSGDWRSTDTQYF.

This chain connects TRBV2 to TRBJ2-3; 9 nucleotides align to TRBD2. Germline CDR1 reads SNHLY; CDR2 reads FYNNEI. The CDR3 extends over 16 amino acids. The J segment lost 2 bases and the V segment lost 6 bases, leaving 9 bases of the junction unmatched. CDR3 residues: CASSARSGGTTDTQYF. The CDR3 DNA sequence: TGTGCCAGCAGCGCACGAAGCGGGGGGACCACAGATACGCAGTATTTT.

CDR3 protein: CASSPPGAAPYNEQFF. The CDR3 DNA is TGCGCCAGCAGTCCCCCCGGGGCAGCTCCCTACAATGAGCAGTTCTTC. The V and J genes are TRBV23-1 and TRBJ2-1; D may be TRBD1 or TRBD2 (5 bases each). TRBV23-1 is an open reading frame whose function is uncertain. Deletions cut 4 bases from V and 2 bases from J, with 15 bases between. The CDR3 loop spans 16 amino acids.

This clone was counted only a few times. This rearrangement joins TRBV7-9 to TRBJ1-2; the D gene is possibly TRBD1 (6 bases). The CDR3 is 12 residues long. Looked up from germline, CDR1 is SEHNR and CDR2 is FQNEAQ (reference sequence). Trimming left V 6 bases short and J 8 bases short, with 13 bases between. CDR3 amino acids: CASRAGAAGYTF. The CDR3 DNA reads TGTGCCAGCAGGGCAGGGGCGGCAGGCTACACCTTC.

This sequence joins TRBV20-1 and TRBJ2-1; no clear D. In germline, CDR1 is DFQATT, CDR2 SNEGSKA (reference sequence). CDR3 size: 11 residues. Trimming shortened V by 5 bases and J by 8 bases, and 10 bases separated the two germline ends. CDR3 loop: CSALFIYEQFF. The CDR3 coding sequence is TGCAGTGCTCTCTTCATCTATGAGCAGTTCTTC.

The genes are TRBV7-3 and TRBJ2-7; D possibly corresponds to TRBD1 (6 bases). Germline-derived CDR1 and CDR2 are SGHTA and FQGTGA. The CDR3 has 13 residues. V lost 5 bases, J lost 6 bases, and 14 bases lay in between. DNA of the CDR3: TGTGCCAGCAGCCTCACCAGGGGTGGCGAGCAGTACTTC. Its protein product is CASSLTRGGEQYF.

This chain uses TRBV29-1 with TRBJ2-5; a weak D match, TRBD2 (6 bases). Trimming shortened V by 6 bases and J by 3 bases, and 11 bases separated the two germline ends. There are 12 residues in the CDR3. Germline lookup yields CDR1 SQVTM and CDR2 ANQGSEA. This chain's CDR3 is CSVGGLEETQYF. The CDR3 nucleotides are TGCAGCGTAGGAGGGTTGGAAGAGACCCAGTACTTC. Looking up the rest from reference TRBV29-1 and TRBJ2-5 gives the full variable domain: SAVISQKPSRDICQRGTSLTIQCQVDSQVTMMFWYRQQPGQSLTLIATANQGSEATYESGFVIDKFPISRPNLTFSTLTVSNMSPEDSSIYLCSVGGLEETQYFGPGTRLLVL.

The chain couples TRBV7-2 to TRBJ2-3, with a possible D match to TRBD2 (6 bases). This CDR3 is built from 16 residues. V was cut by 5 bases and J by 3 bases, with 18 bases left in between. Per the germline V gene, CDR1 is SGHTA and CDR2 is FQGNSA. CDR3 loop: CASSQERASGTDTQYF. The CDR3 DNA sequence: TGTGCCAGCAGCCAAGAGCGGGCCTCAGGGACAGATACGCAGTATTTT.

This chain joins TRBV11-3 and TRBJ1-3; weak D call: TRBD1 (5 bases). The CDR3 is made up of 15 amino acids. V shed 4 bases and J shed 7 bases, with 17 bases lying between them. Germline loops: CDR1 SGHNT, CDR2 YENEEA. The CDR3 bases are TGTGCCAGCAGCTCAGACGGCCCAAGGGACAACACCATATATTTT. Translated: CASSSDGPRDNTIYF.

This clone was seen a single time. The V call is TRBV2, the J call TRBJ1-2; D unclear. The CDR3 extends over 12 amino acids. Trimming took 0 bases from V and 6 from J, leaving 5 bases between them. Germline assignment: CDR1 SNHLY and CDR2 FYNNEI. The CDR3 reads CASSEAGDGYTF. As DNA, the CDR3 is TGTGCCAGCAGTGAAGCCGGGGATGGCTACACCTTC.

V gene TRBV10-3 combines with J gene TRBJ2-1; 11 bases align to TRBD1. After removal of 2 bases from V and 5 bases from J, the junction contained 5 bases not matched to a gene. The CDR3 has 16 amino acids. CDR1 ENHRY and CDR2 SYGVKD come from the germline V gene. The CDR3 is CAISEPGTGGDNEQFF. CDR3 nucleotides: TGTGCCATCAGTGAGCCGGGGACAGGGGGGGACAATGAGCAGTTCTTC.

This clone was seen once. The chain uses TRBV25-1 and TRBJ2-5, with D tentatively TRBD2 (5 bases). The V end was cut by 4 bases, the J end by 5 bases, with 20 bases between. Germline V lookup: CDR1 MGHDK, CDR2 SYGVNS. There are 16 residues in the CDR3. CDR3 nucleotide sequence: TGTGCCAGCAGTGCCCGGATATTGGGTGGCGGGGAGACCCAGTACTTC. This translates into CASSARILGGGETQYF.

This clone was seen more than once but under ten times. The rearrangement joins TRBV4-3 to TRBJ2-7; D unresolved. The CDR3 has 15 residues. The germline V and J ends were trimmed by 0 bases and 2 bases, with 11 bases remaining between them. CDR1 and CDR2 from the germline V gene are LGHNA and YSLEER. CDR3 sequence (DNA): TGCGCCAGCAGCCAAGAAATTCGGACGGCCTACGAGCAGTACTTC. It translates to CASSQEIRTAYEQYF.

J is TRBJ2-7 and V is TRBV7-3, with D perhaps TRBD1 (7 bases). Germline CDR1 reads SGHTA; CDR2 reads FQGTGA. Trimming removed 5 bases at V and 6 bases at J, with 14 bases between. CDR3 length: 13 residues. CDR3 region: CASSHRQGGEQYF. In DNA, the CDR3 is TGTGCCAGCAGCCATAGACAGGGAGGCGAGCAGTACTTC. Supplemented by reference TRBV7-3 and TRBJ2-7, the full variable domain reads GAGVSQTPSNKVTEKGKYVELRCDPISGHTALYWYRQSLGQGPEFLIYFQGTGAADDSGLPNDRFFAVRPEGSVSTLKIQRTERGDSAVYLCASSHRQGGEQYFGPGTRLTVT.

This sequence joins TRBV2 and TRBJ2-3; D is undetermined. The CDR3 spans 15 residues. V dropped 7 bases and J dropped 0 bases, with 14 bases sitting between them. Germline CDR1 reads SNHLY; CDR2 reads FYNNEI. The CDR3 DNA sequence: TGTGCCAGCAAAACGAGCTCGGCTAGCACAGATACGCAGTATTTT. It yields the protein CASKTSSASTDTQYF.

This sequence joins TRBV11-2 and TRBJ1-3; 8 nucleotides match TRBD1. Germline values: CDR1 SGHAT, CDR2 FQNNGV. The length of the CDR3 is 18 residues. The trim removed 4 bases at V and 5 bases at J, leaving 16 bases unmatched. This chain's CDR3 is CASSSPISTGDGRNTIYF. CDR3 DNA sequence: TGTGCCAGCAGCTCGCCCATTTCGACAGGGGATGGTAGAAACACCATATATTTT. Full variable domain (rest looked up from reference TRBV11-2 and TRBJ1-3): EAGVAQSPRYKIIEKRQSVAFWCNPISGHATLYWYQQILGQGPKLLIQFQNNGVVDDSQLPKDRFSAERLKGVDSTLKIQPAKLEDSAVYLCASSSPISTGDGRNTIYFGEGSWLTVV.

The CDR3 here is CASSLGGRTTEAFF. CDR3 DNA sequence: TGTGCCAGCAGCCTAGGGGGGCGAACGACTGAAGCTTTCTTT. The rearrangement uses TRBV11-2 and TRBJ1-1, with D possibly TRBD1 on 6 matching bases. The CDR3 runs to 14 residues. The germline V gene has CDR1 SGHAT and CDR2 FQNNGV. V gave up 5 bases and J gave up 5 bases, with 15 bases separating them.

The CDR3 reads CASSLEDDQPQHF. In DNA form, the CDR3 reads TGTGCCAGCAGCTTGGAAGACGATCAGCCCCAGCATTTT. The genes are TRBV5-5 and TRBJ1-5; D unresolved. The CDR3 runs 13 residues. Germline V gene data show CDR1 as SGHKS and CDR2 as YYEKEE (reference sequence). The V end lost 0 bases, the J end lost 5 bases, and 6 bases lay between the germline ends.